This record concerns one T cell receptor (beta chain) sequence. How the authors handled the data: Counts of nucleated cells, estimated from reference gene primer amplification, were obtained. The data were produced by immunoSEQ multiplex PCR, yet TCRdb's version contains in-frame clones alone and is incomplete. The D gene and trimming were derived from the DNA, and the V and J assignments and clone size from that table. This repertoire shows fewer than 350,000 clones, around 88% found once; its top ten account for around 2.1%. V gave up 8 bases and J gave up 4 bases; unmatched junction bases: 14. The CDR3 has 16 amino acids. The record originates from a study of blood T cell repertoires in COVID-19. The overall study: Sites across the United States, Italy and Spain contributed samples from acute and convalescent COVID-19. PBMCs, B-cell-depleted T cells, or T cells were the source of the cDNA or gDNA that made up the material.

The TCR was taken from a woman in her 30s who had recovered from COVID-19. Sequenced: peripheral blood. This chain joins TRBV5-3 and TRBJ1-2, with 10 positions matching TRBD1. TRBV5-3 is designated an ORF whose function remains uncertain. The CDR3 reads CARDPGTGVLGYGYTF. The CDR3, as DNA: TGTGCCAGGGACCCCGGGACAGGGGTCCTTGGCTATGGCTACACCTTC.